These T cell receptor beta chains were read from a single sample in a study of blood T cells in healthy people across ages. A single record per CDR3 protein comes from TCRdb applying MiXCR to the 5' RACE reads. The sample shows about 930,000 distinct CDR3 sequences, 29% of them seen only once. The same specimen was also included in a second study, on T cells of mothers and their children.

Sequencing input: blood. All receptors derive from a woman in her 40s in good health. Each CDR3 is given with its conserved first and last residue.

V gene	J gene	CDR3 protein
TRBV29-1	TRBJ2-2	CSVGGQDSELNTGELFF
TRBV27	TRBJ2-7	CASSLFGGGPYEQYF
TRBV2	TRBJ2-3	CASSDEDREPLNSTDTQYF
TRBV20-1	TRBJ2-1	CSAGPEGVSNEQFF
TRBV7-8	TRBJ1-6	CASSQTGSRNSPLHF
TRBV28	TRBJ2-7	CASSLLPTGGVYEQYF
TRBV19	TRBJ1-2	CASLPFQGGSYGYTF
TRBV2	TRBJ1-1	CASSGPLNTEAFF
TRBV5-1	TRBJ2-7	CASSALTRGQWEQYF
TRBV20-1	TRBJ1-2	CSAPGQWDDISRDGYTF
TRBV28	TRBJ2-3	CTSRGQGLTDTQYF
TRBV7-9	TRBJ1-5	CASSLVSQGYGINQPQHF
TRBV2	TRBJ1-2	CASSERQVYGYTF
TRBV4-1	TRBJ1-1	CASSQDPGYRGTEAFF
TRBV12-5	TRBJ1-1	CASGLMDGEGTEAFF
TRBV3-1	TRBJ2-1	CASSQSLAGAYNEQFF
TRBV27	TRBJ1-4	CASSLTGFGANEKLFF
TRBV5-5	TRBJ2-7	CASSASLVPYEQYF
TRBV28	TRBJ2-4	CAAQKGTNIQYF
TRBV6-2/TRBV6-3	NA	CASRPAGSTYEQYF
TRBV7-2	TRBJ2-1	CASSRRSAGGPNEQFF
TRBV6-1	TRBJ1-2	CASGKTLFGRQGRDGYTF
TRBV7-9	TRBJ1-2	CASSAGTDNYGYTF
TRBV14	TRBJ2-1	CASSQVVGAGEQFF
TRBV27	TRBJ1-4	CASSPRPDRGYPNEKLFF
TRBV20-1	TRBJ2-1	CSARDRGTRDEQFF
TRBV24-1	TRBJ2-4	CATSTTGGAGSIQYF
TRBV3-1	TRBJ2-1	CASRGRITGGVYGEQFF
TRBV4-1	TRBJ2-7	CASSQVGTASYEQYF
TRBV5-1	TRBJ2-7	CASSPSRAGSEQYF
TRBV9	TRBJ1-2	CASSVDQSYGYTF
TRBV29-1	TRBJ2-1	CSVEPLFGQAISSYNEQFF
TRBV5-1	NA	CASRTRGDQDEQYF
TRBV12-3/TRBV12-4	TRBJ2-3	CASSDTTSGGVDTQYF
TRBV12-3/TRBV12-4	TRBJ2-3	CASSFSRGTDTQYF
TRBV10-3	TRBJ2-7	CAISAQSYEQYF
TRBV28	TRBJ2-1	CASNHPGQGAHEQFF
TRBV12-3/TRBV12-4	TRBJ1-1	CASSHPRDLAEAFF
TRBV5-1	TRBJ1-2	CASSPGTGLGGYTF
TRBV5-1	TRBJ2-7	CASSFGGHEQYF
TRBV6-5	TRBJ2-7	CASSYVRVGEQYF
TRBV9	TRBJ1-2	CASSGGGGEPYYGYTF
TRBV20-1	TRBJ2-7	CSARLPLAGLTYEQYF
TRBV10-3	TRBJ2-3	CAISESGTSQDTQYF
TRBV28	TRBJ1-5	CASSDRDRQGTQHF
TRBV3-1	TRBJ2-7	CASREQGGEQYF
TRBV20-1	TRBJ2-5	CSARSSFEETQYF
TRBV20-1	TRBJ1-2	CSARDRKKGGYTF
TRBV20-1	TRBJ2-7	CSAAQRRNYEQYF
TRBV11-2	TRBJ2-5	CASSVYPGVVQETQYF
TRBV28	TRBJ2-1	CASSPRGAGTNEQFF
TRBV11-3	TRBJ1-1	CASSAGGIAFF
TRBV4-1	TRBJ2-5	CASSQDRTYERGGPETQYF
TRBV7-2	TRBJ2-7	CASSSRGGGAYEQYF
TRBV6-4	TRBJ2-1	CASSEDSYNEQFF
TRBV4-1	TRBJ1-2	CASSQVRNTNYGYTF
TRBV25-1	TRBJ2-5	CASSELGGPRGTQYF
TRBV12-3/TRBV12-4	TRBJ1-6	CASSFPGGNSPLHF
TRBV28	TRBJ2-5	CASLIQRCRETQYF